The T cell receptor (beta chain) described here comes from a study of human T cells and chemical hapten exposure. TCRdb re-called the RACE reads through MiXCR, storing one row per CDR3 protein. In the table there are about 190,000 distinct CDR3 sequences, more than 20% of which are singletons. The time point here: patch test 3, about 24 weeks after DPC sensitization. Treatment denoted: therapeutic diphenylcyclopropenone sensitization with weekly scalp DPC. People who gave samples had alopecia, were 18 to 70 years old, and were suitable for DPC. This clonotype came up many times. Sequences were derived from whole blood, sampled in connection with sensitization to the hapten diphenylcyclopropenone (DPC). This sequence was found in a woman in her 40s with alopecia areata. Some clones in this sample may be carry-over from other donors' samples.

The CDR3 DNA reads TGCAGCGTTGGGGCGGGGCTATCCCACGCTGAAGCTTTCTTT. Its protein product is CSVGAGLSHAEAFF. This sequence joins TRBV29-1 and TRBJ1-1; maybe TRBD1 (5 bases). The CDR3 has 14 residues. V shed 4 bases and J shed 6 bases, with 18 bases lying between them. The germline CDR1 and CDR2 sequences are SQVTM and ANQGSEA.